The rows below give T cell receptor beta chains drawn from one sample of a study of response to subunit inactivated influenza vaccine. TCRdb processed the RT-PCR reads anew with MiXCR; each CDR3 protein has one entry. Among some 850,000 distinct CDR3 sequences listed, under 20% were seen once. The starting material was PBMCs from blood, obtained around 5 days after vaccination. These receptors came from a man aged 45-65 years who received an inactivated influenza vaccine. CDR3s include the opening cysteine and the closing phenylalanine or tryptophan. The order of the fields is clone size, CDR3 length, J gene, D gene, V gene, CDR3 DNA, CDR3 protein. D genes are given only for firm matches. Clone size is given for some rows only: seen once, a few or many times, or a class if the clone is expanded.

few | 10 | TRBJ1-2 | - | TRBV29-1 | TGCAGCGTTGGGGGGAAGAGCTACACCTTC | CSVGGKSYTF
- | 15 | TRBJ2-7 | - | TRBV12-3/TRBV12-4 | TGTGCCAGCAGTTTGGAGGCCCCAGGGACCTACGAGCAGTACTTC | CASSLEAPGTYEQYF
- | 15 | TRBJ1-1 | - | TRBV5-6 | TGTGCCAGCAGCTTGCTGACAGCCCGAAGCACTGAAGCTTTCTTT | CASSLLTARSTEAFF
few | 16 | TRBJ2-7 | TRBD1 | TRBV20-1 | TGCAGTGCTAGGGATTGGGCGGGACAGGGGGCCTACGAGCAGTACTTC | CSARDWAGQGAYEQYF
many | 15 | TRBJ2-1 | TRBD2 | TRBV6-1 | TGTGCCAGCAGTACGGGACTAGCGGGATACAATGAGCAGTTCTTC | CASSTGLAGYNEQFF
few | 13 | TRBJ2-7 | - | TRBV12-3/TRBV12-4 | TGTGCCAGCAGCCCCGGGACCCACTACGAGCAGTACTTC | CASSPGTHYEQYF
- | 12 | TRBJ2-5 | - | TRBV20-1 | TGCAGTGCTCCAGGACTGGGAGAGACCCAGTACTTC | CSAPGLGETQYF
few | 13 | TRBJ1-1 | - | TRBV10-3 | TGTGCCTCACAGGACAGAGGGGGCACTGAAGCTTTCTTT | CASQDRGGTEAFF
- | 19 | TRBJ2-3 | - | TRBV3-1 | TGTGCCAGCAGCCAAGATCTCATCTTAGGGACAACAGGGTCAGATACGCAGTATTTT | CASSQDLILGTTGSDTQYF
- | 16 | TRBJ2-4 | - | TRBV10-2 | TGCGCCAGCAGTGAGCTAGAGAGTTTAGCCAAAAACATTCAGTACTTC | CASSELESLAKNIQYF
few | 15 | TRBJ2-5 | TRBD1 | TRBV20-1 | TGCAGTGCTGCTACCGGGACAGATATCCAAGAGACCCAGTACTTC | CSAATGTDIQETQYF
few | 13 | TRBJ2-5 | - | TRBV10-3 | TGTGCCATCAGTGATGGGGGGTTCGAGACCCAGTACTTC | CAISDGGFETQYF